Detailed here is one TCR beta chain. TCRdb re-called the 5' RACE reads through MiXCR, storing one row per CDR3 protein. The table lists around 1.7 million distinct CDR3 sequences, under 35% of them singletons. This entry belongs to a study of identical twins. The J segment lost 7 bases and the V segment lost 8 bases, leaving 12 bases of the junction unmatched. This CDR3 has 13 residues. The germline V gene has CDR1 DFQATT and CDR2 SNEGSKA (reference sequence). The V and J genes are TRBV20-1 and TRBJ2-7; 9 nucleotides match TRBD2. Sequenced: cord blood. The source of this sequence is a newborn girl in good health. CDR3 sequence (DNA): TGCAGTCTAAGGCTAGCGGGGAGGTTGGAGCAGTACTTC. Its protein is CSLRLAGRLEQYF.